These T cell receptor beta chains were read from a single sample in a study of human T cells and chemical hapten exposure. In TCRdb, the RACE reads were re-called with MiXCR into one record per CDR3 protein. This sample has about 54,000 distinct CDR3 sequences, with less than 10% found just once. The source was whole blood, collected in connection with sensitization to the hapten diphenylcyclopropenone (DPC). The receptors shown here come from a woman in her fifties or sixties with alopecia areata. Some clones in this sample may be carry-over from other donors' samples. CDR3s include the opening cysteine and the closing phenylalanine or tryptophan. D genes are given only for firm matches. Size values are once, few and many counts, or a class for expanded clones, and some rows have none.

TRBD2 | TRBJ2-7 | TRBV2 | many | TGTGCTCATGGACTAGCGGGTGTCTACGAGCAGTACTTC | CAHGLAGVYEQYF
TRBD1 | TRBJ2-7 | TRBV2 | many | TGTGCCAGCAGAATAGGGGGACAGGGGTCCTACGAGCAGTACTTC | CASRIGGQGSYEQYF
TRBD2 | TRBJ2-5 | TRBV7-6 | few | TGTGCCAGCAGCGGCGGGGGTGGTCAAGAGACCCAGTACTTC | CASSGGGGQETQYF
. | TRBJ1-3 | TRBV6-5 | few | TGTGCCAGCCGGAACGGTCCTGGAAACACCATATATTTT | CASRNGPGNTIYF
. | TRBJ2-2 | TRBV4-1 | . | TGCGCCAGCAGCCAAGGACACACCGGGGAGCTGTTTTTT | CASSQGHTGELFF
TRBD2 | TRBJ2-3 | TRBV24-1 | few | TGTGCCACCAGTGATTGGGGGGGAGTGGGCACAGATACGCAGTATTTT | CATSDWGGVGTDTQYF
. | TRBJ1-2 | TRBV29-1 | . | TGCAGCGTTGAAATCGGGGTCAGGACCGACAAGGCCTATGGCTACACCTTC | CSVEIGVRTDKAYGYTF
. | TRBJ1-1 | TRBV5-4 | many | TGTGCCAGCAGCTTAATGGCCGGTAATCCCAACACTGAAGCTTTCTTT | CASSLMAGNPNTEAFF
TRBD1 | TRBJ2-2 | TRBV2 | few | TGTGCCAGCCGGACCGGGACAGGGTCCGGGGAGCTGTTTTTT | CASRTGTGSGELFF
. | TRBJ1-3 | TRBV5-1 | . | TGCGCCAGCAGCTTGTCGCTTGGTCTCGGGGGCTCTGGAAACACCATATATTTT | CASSLSLGLGGSGNTIYF
. | TRBJ2-7 | TRBV7-9 | many | TGTGCCAGCAGCTTAGATCCAGGGAAGATTGTCGGATCAAAACCCTACGAGCAGTACTTC | CASSLDPGKIVGSKPYEQYF
TRBD1 | TRBJ2-3 | TRBV6-1 | . | TGTGCCAGCAGTCCGTGGGACAGGACCACAGATACGCAGTATTTT | CASSPWDRTTDTQYF
TRBD1 | TRBJ1-6 | TRBV4-3 | many | TGCGCCAGCAGCCAAGACAGGGGGCGCTTTGCACCCCTCCACTTT | CASSQDRGRFAPLHF
. | TRBJ2-3 | TRBV11-2 | . | TGTGCCAGCAACCCTCCTAGGAAGTTTACGGATACGCAGTATTTT | CASNPPRKFTDTQYF
TRBD2 | TRBJ2-7 | TRBV20-1 | many | TGCAGTGCTAGAGAGCGGGAGACCCGCGAGCAGTACTTC | CSARERETREQYF
. | TRBJ1-3 | TRBV2 | few | TGTGCCAGCAGAGGGGAGGGAAACACCATATATTTT | CASRGEGNTIYF
. | TRBJ2-6 | TRBV2 | few | TGTGCCAGCAGCTCTCCGGGACTCAGTCCCAACGTCCTGACTTTC | CASSSPGLSPNVLTF
. | TRBJ2-4 | TRBV5-1 | . | TGCGCCAGCAGCTCCGGGGTAGCCAAAAACATTCAGTACTTC | CASSSGVAKNIQYF
TRBD2 | TRBJ2-2 | TRBV19 | few | TGTGCCAGTACGAGTAGCGGGGGGATTAACACCGGGGAGCTGTTTTTT | CASTSSGGINTGELFF
. | TRBJ1-1 | TRBV5-1 | many | TGCGCCAGCAGCGGTGGGATAGGTCCCTCGAACACTGAAGCTTTCTTT | CASSGGIGPSNTEAFF
. | TRBJ1-1 | TRBV4-2 | many | TGTGCCAGCAGCCAAGGAGACGGGTATGGGGGCCGACAAAAAGCTTTCTTT | CASSQGDGYGGRQKAFF
. | TRBJ2-1 | TRBV10-3 | few | TGTGCCATCCAGGATTACAATGAGCAGTTCTTC | CAIQDYNEQFF
. | TRBJ2-3 | TRBV6-2/TRBV6-3 | few | TGTGCCAGCAGTTACTCGAAGCCCACAGATACGCAGTATTTT | CASSYSKPTDTQYF
. | TRBJ1-2 | TRBV20-1 | few | TGCAGTGCTAGAGATACTGGAGCTAACTATGGCTACACCTTC | CSARDTGANYGYTF
. | TRBJ2-7 | TRBV5-1 | . | TGCGCCAGCAGCGAGACAGTGAGCGCAAACGAGCAGTACTTC | CASSETVSANEQYF
. | TRBJ2-5 | TRBV14 | . | TGTGCCAGCAGCCGGCTGACAGAAAGATACCAAGAGACCCAGTACTTC | CASSRLTERYQETQYF
. | TRBJ2-7 | TRBV27 | few | TGTGCCAGCAGTTTATCCTACGGAAACTACGAGCAGTACTTC | CASSLSYGNYEQYF
. | TRBJ2-6 | TRBV3-1 | . | TGTGCCAGCAGCCCCATTGCCGGCGCTGGGGCCAACGTCCTGACTTTC | CASSPIAGAGANVLTF
. | TRBJ2-2 | TRBV20-1 | . | TGCAGTACTAGGCTTACCACCGGGGAGCTGTTTTTT | CSTRLTTGELFF
. | TRBJ1-3 | TRBV7-2 | many | TGTGCCAGCAGCTTATTAAGGCTTAACTCTGGAAACACCATATATTTT | CASSLLRLNSGNTIYF
. | TRBJ2-1 | TRBV13 | few | TGTGCCAGCAGCTTAAGAGGGATCAGTATTAACAATGAGCAGTTCTTC | CASSLRGISINNEQFF
. | TRBJ1-2 | TRBV2 | . | TGTGCCAGCAGTGATAATCTCGGGAACTATGGCTACACCTTC | CASSDNLGNYGYTF
. | TRBJ1-6 | TRBV6-5 | . | TGTGCCAGCAGTTACGATCGAGCGGCCAATTCACCCCTCCACTTT | CASSYDRAANSPLHF
. | TRBJ1-2 | TRBV29-1 | many | TGCAGCGTTTCCAGGGGCTTCGGCTACACCTTC | CSVSRGFGYTF
. | TRBJ1-5 | TRBV29-1 | . | TGCAGCGTTGCGGCCAACCAGGATCAGCCCCAGCATTTT | CSVAANQDQPQHF
. | TRBJ2-2 | TRBV3-1 | few | TGTGCCAGCAGCCAAGATAGGCACCACCGCACCGGGGAGCTGTTTTTT | CASSQDRHHRTGELFF
. | TRBJ2-3 | TRBV6-4 | few | TGTGCCAGCAGTGGGGACGCAGATACGCAGTATTTT | CASSGDADTQYF
TRBD1 | TRBJ1-5 | TRBV20-1 | many | TGCAGTGCCACTGACAGGGGGGAACACAGCAATCAGCCCCAGCATTTT | CSATDRGEHSNQPQHF
. | TRBJ1-1 | TRBV25-1 | many | TGTGCCAGCAGCCGGAATATGAACACTGAAGCTTTCTTT | CASSRNMNTEAFF
. | TRBJ2-3 | TRBV7-2 | . | TGTGCCAGCAGCATAACGCAGGGGCGGCTCACAGATACGCAGTATTTT | CASSITQGRLTDTQYF
. | TRBJ2-3 | TRBV18 | . | TGTGCCAGCTCACCCATCCAGGGACTGCCACCATTCACAGATACGCAGTATTTT | CASSPIQGLPPFTDTQYF
TRBD1 | TRBJ2-3 | TRBV5-1 | . | TGCGCCAGCAGCCCCTATGGGACAGGCACAGATACGCAGTATTTT | CASSPYGTGTDTQYF
TRBD2 | TRBJ2-3 | TRBV29-1 | few | TGCAGTTCCCTGACTAGCGCAGATACGCAGTATTTT | CSSLTSADTQYF
TRBD1 | TRBJ1-6 | TRBV18 | many | TGTGCCAGCTCACCACCGGACAGGGTTAATTCACCCCTCCACTTT | CASSPPDRVNSPLHF
. | TRBJ1-2 | TRBV29-1 | many | TGCAGCGTTGAAGATGCGGGTCCGGGCTACACCTTC | CSVEDAGPGYTF
. | TRBJ2-2 | TRBV12-3/TRBV12-4 | . | TGTGCCAGCAGTTCCCACGGGGAAGCCGGGGAGCTGTTTTTT | CASSSHGEAGELFF